One and the same sample provided the 26 T cell receptor beta chains below, sequenced in a study of cytotoxic CD8 clonotypes in ibrutinib-treated CLL. Sequencing was performed with immunoSEQ multiplex PCR; in TCRdb, only in-frame clones are kept and a portion is missing. The data contain about 140,000 clones, approximately 89% of them singletons. The specimen was PBMCs, collected after 12 months of ibrutinib treatment. Receptors originate from a human donor with chronic lymphocytic leukemia.

The chain carries TRBV2 and TRBJ2-2, with D perhaps matching TRBD2 (5 bases). Germline V gene data show CDR1 as SNHLY and CDR2 as FYNNEI. Trimming shortened V by 7 bases and J by 0 bases, and 9 bases separated the two germline ends. The CDR3 has 14 residues. The chain's CDR3 is CASIRGTNTGELFF. In DNA, the CDR3 is TGTGCCAGCATCCGGGGTACGAACACCGGGGAGCTGTTTTTT.

The chain uses TRBV5-1 and TRBJ2-3; D may be TRBD2 (6 bases). V was pared by 1 base and J by 2 bases, with 11 bases between. Germline values: CDR1 SGHRS, CDR2 YFSETQ. The CDR3 is 15 amino acids. The CDR3, as DNA: TGCGCCAGCAGCTTGCTGGGACTGAACACAGATACGCAGTATTTT. Amino acid sequence: CASSLLGLNTDTQYF. The whole variable domain, filled in from reference TRBV5-1 and TRBJ2-3, reads KAGVTQTPRYLIKTRGQQVTLSCSPISGHRSVSWYQQTPGQGLQFLFEYFSETQRNKGNFPGRFSGRQFSNSRSEMNVSTLELGDSALYLCASSLLGLNTDTQYFGPGTRLTVL.

CDR3 sequence (DNA): TGTGCCAGCAGCTTTTTTCGAACTAGCACAGATACGCAGTATTTT. This encodes CASSFFRTSTDTQYF. The J gene is TRBJ2-3, the V gene TRBV11-1; D is uncertain. The CDR3 has 15 residues. Germline V CDR1 and CDR2: SGHAT, FQDESV (reference sequence). The V and J ends lost 3 bases and 0 bases respectively, with 10 bases between them.

The chain couples TRBV5-8 to TRBJ2-3, with unresolved D. Germline CDR1 is SGHTS and CDR2 is YDEGEE. Deletions cut 1 base from V and 1 base from J, with 4 bases between. The length of the CDR3 is 13 residues. This chain's CDR3 is CASSLPGTDTQYF. Written as DNA, the CDR3 is TGTGCCAGCAGCTTGCCAGGCACAGATACGCAGTATTTT.

The chain is built from TRBV19 and TRBJ1-2; the D gene is possibly TRBD1 (5 bases). The CDR3 length is 13 residues. Trimming took off 6 bases at V and 2 bases at J, with 10 bases between the two ends. The germline CDR1 and CDR2 sequences are LNHDA and SQIVND (reference sequence). The CDR3 here is CASRQDKNYGYTF. The CDR3 DNA is TGTGCCAGTAGGCAGGACAAGAACTATGGCTACACCTTC.

The rearrangement joins TRBV10-3 to TRBJ2-5, with unresolved D. The length of the CDR3 is 15 residues. V was pared by 4 bases and J by 3 bases, with 15 bases between. Per the germline V gene, CDR1 is ENHRY and CDR2 is SYGVKD. The CDR3 bases are TGTGCCATCAGTGTCGCACCGACGGCCAAAGAGACCCAGTACTTC. Its translation: CAISVAPTAKETQYF.

The gene calls are TRBV29-1 and TRBJ2-3, with D perhaps given as TRBD1 or TRBD2 (5 bases each). The CDR3 covers 14 residues. Germline CDR1 SQVTM, CDR2 ANQGSEA. Trimming took off 5 bases at V and 5 bases at J, with 17 bases between the two ends. CDR3 amino acids: CSVTGTPGLDTQYF. DNA of the CDR3: TGCAGCGTTACCGGGACGCCCGGCCTAGATACGCAGTATTTT.

This CDR3 is CSAAQVGGYTF. The CDR3 coding sequence is TGCAGTGCCGCTCAGGTTGGTGGCTACACCTTC. The genes are TRBV20-1 and TRBJ1-2; D gene ambiguous. The germline V gene encodes CDR1 DFQATT and CDR2 SNEGSKA (reference sequence). The CDR3 runs 11 residues. V was pared by 6 bases and J by 7 bases, with 12 bases between.

The V and J genes are TRBV6-6 and TRBJ2-2, with unresolved D. There are 14 residues in the CDR3. The V end lost 6 bases, the J end lost 6 bases, and 14 bases lay between the germline ends. Germline CDR1 MNHNY, CDR2 SVGAGI (reference sequence). For the CDR3, the DNA is TGTGCCAGCAGCCTTCACGTGGGCGCCGGGGAGCTGTTTTTT. It encodes CASSLHVGAGELFF.

This clone was recorded only once. The chain combines TRBV5-4 with TRBJ2-1; TRBD1 is a possible D gene (5 bases). The CDR3 is made up of 17 amino acids. Germline lookup yields CDR1 SGHNT and CDR2 YYREEE (reference sequence). The V end was cut by 4 bases, the J end by 6 bases, with 23 bases between. Here the CDR3 DNA reads TGTGCCAGCAGCCCGTTCCCCTGGAGCGACAGAAGCAATGAGCAGTTCTTC. Its protein product is CASSPFPWSDRSNEQFF.

The genes are TRBV19 and TRBJ2-1; D ambiguous. Trimming removed 2 bases from V and 7 bases from J, with 18 bases in between. Germline V gene sequence: CDR1 LNHDA, CDR2 SQIVND (reference sequence). This CDR3 spans 16 amino acids. The DNA for the CDR3 is TGTGCCAGTAGTATACAAGCTTTGAGACTCCAAAATGAGCAGTTCTTC. Protein sequence: CASSIQALRLQNEQFF.

The V gene is TRBV6-6, the J gene TRBJ1-2, with 8 bases fitting TRBD1. The V gene's germline CDR1 is MNHNY and CDR2 SVGAGI (reference sequence). CDR3 length: 13 residues. J gave up 8 bases and V 5 bases, and 7 bases lay outside the gene matches. The CDR3 loop reads CASSPGGAEGYTF. CDR3 DNA sequence: TGTGCCAGCAGTCCAGGGGGCGCGGAAGGCTACACCTTC.

CDR3 region: CASSVAGGDGQETQYF. In nucleotides, the CDR3 is TGTGCCAGCAGCGTAGCGGGGGGGGACGGCCAAGAGACCCAGTACTTC. The V gene is TRBV9, the J gene TRBJ2-5, with TRBD2 matching 8 bases. V dropped 0 bases and J dropped 1; count of bases not matched to a gene: 5. This CDR3 spans 16 amino acids. Germline V CDR1 and CDR2: SGDLS, YYNGEE.

The chain joins TRBV28 to TRBJ1-3; D gene ambiguous. CDR1 is MDHEN and CDR2 is SYDVKM in the germline V gene. The length of the CDR3 is 14 residues. Trimming stripped 2 bases from V and 4 bases from J, with 9 bases between. CDR3 nucleotides: TGTGCCAGCAGTTTAGGAGGTCAGGGAAACACCATATATTTT. Its protein product is CASSLGGQGNTIYF.

The chain couples TRBV7-3 to TRBJ2-3; 8 bases fit TRBD1. The CDR3 is made up of 14 amino acids. V was clipped by 5 bases and J by 3 bases; unmatched bases: 4. Per germline, CDR1 SGHTA and CDR2 FQGTGA. CDR3: CASSPGQGTDTQYF. In DNA, the CDR3 is TGTGCCAGCAGCCCAGGACAGGGAACAGATACGCAGTATTTT.

This chain joins TRBV27 and TRBJ2-7, with 7 bases that match TRBD2. The CDR3 has 14 residues. Per the germline V gene, CDR1 is MNHEY and CDR2 is SMNVEV (reference sequence). The junction had 6 bases not matched to a gene; V was cut back by 5 bases and J by 2 bases. The CDR3 DNA is TGTGCCAGCAGTATCAGCGGGACTACCTACGAGCAGTACTTC. Translated: CASSISGTTYEQYF.

V and J are TRBV5-1 and TRBJ1-2, with 10 bases aligning to TRBD1. The CDR3 spans 16 residues. Germline V lookup: CDR1 SGHRS, CDR2 YFSETQ. V was pared by 0 bases and J by 6 bases, with 8 bases of the junction left unmatched. The CDR3 sequence is CASSLGADRGLNGYTF. Written as DNA, the CDR3 is TGCGCCAGCAGCTTGGGGGCCGACAGGGGGCTCAATGGCTACACCTTC.

The rearrangement uses TRBV19 and TRBJ1-5; D is unclear. V was clipped by 3 bases and J by 9 bases, with 18 bases between them. Germline V gene lookup returns CDR1 LNHDA and CDR2 SQIVND (reference sequence). The CDR3 covers 15 residues. The CDR3 DNA reads TGTGCCAGTAGTATCCCGGGCCTCGGAACTGGGCCCCAGCATTTT. It translates to CASSIPGLGTGPQHF.

The rearrangement uses TRBV6-6 and TRBJ2-1; the match to TRBD2 covers 8 bases. This CDR3 is built from 13 residues. Trimming removed 8 bases from V and 3 bases from J; junction bases left unmatched: 3. Germline values: CDR1 MNHNY, CDR2 SVGAGI (reference sequence). The CDR3 DNA is TGTGCCAGCGAGGCGGGAGGCTACAATGAGCAGTTCTTC. Encoded protein: CASEAGGYNEQFF.

The CDR3 DNA reads TGCAGCGTGGGTGTGAGACTAGTTACAGATACGCAGTATTTT. Its protein is CSVGVRLVTDTQYF. The chain links TRBV29-1 to TRBJ2-3, with D possibly TRBD2 on 6 matching bases. Germline values: CDR1 SQVTM, CDR2 ANQGSEA. V lost 6 bases to trimming and J lost 3 bases, with 16 bases between them. CDR3 length: 14 amino acids.

The rearrangement uses TRBV27 and TRBJ1-1, with TRBD1 identical over 9 bases. The CDR3 consists of 15 residues. V lost 5 bases and J lost 3; bases outside the gene matches: 7. Germline values: CDR1 MNHEY, CDR2 SMNVEV (reference sequence). CDR3 DNA sequence: TGTGCCAGCAGTCCGATTGGACAGGGGTACACTGAAGCTTTCTTT. Amino acids: CASSPIGQGYTEAFF.

This clone occurred a few times. The J gene is TRBJ2-2, the V gene TRBV7-2, with TRBD1 identical over 10 bases. In germline, CDR1 is SGHTA, CDR2 FQGNSA. V shed 5 bases and J 4 bases; nucleotides not matched to a gene: 7. The CDR3 contains 16 residues. CDR3 sequence (DNA): TGTGCCAGCAGCCCTCCGACAGGGGGCGGCACCGGGGAGCTGTTTTTT. This sequence encodes CASSPPTGGGTGELFF.

This chain joins TRBV7-2 and TRBJ2-7; D tentatively reads TRBD1 or TRBD2 (5 bases each). Germline V CDR1 and CDR2: SGHTA, FQGNSA. The V and J ends lost 5 bases and 3 bases respectively, with 17 bases between them. The CDR3 spans 15 residues. CDR3 DNA: TGTGCCAGCAGCGCATTACTGGGACGGGACTACGAGCAGTACTTC. The encoded protein is CASSALLGRDYEQYF.

J is TRBJ2-7 and V is TRBV5-5; TRBD1 might be the D (5 bases). Trimming shortened V by 4 bases and J by 0 bases, and 14 bases separated the two germline ends. Germline CDR1 and CDR2: SGHKS and YYEKEE (reference sequence). This CDR3 has 15 amino acids. CDR3 sequence: CASSVDSPSSYEQYF. The CDR3, as DNA: TGTGCCAGCAGCGTAGACAGTCCCAGCTCCTACGAGCAGTACTTC. Full variable domain (outside the CDR3, taken from reference TRBV5-5 and TRBJ2-7): DAGVTQSPTHLIKTRGQQVTLRCSPISGHKSVSWYQQVLGQGPQFIFQYYEKEERGRGNFPDRFSARQFPNYSSELNVNALLLGDSALYLCASSVDSPSSYEQYFGPGTRLTVT.

This chain links TRBV25-1 with TRBJ2-1; 9 bases line up with TRBD2. CDR1 and CDR2 from the germline V gene are MGHDK and SYGVNS. The CDR3 is made up of 15 amino acids. The trim removed 2 bases at V and 6 bases at J, leaving 5 bases unmatched. The CDR3 here is CASSERSGRGNEQFF. CDR3 coding DNA: TGTGCCAGCAGTGAACGTAGCGGGAGAGGCAATGAGCAGTTCTTC. Full variable domain (rest looked up from reference TRBV25-1 and TRBJ2-1): EADIYQTPRYLVIGTGKKITLECSQTMGHDKMYWYQQDPGMELHLIHYSYGVNSTEKGDLSSESTVSRIRTEHFPLTLESARPSHTSQYLCASSERSGRGNEQFFGPGTRLTVL.

J is TRBJ2-1 and V is TRBV7-9, with 12 bases lining up with TRBD2. The CDR3 is 15 amino acids. In germline, CDR1 is SEHNR, CDR2 FQNEAQ (reference sequence). Unmatched junction bases numbered 8, after V lost 5 bases and J lost 9 bases. The DNA of the CDR3 is TGTGCCAGCAGCGGATCCGGGACTAGCGGGTTTGAGCAGTTCTTC. It translates to CASSGSGTSGFEQFF.